One and the same sample provided the 23 T cell receptor beta chains below, sequenced in a study of technical replicates of blood from a handful of donors. Assay: immunoSEQ multiplex PCR; the TCRdb copy retains only in-frame clones and omits some. The sample includes tens of thousands of clones, around 94% of them seen just once. The specimen sequenced was T cells isolated from PBMCs. All receptors derive from a human donor in good health.

The V call is TRBV6-6, the J call TRBJ2-1; tentative D call: TRBD2 (5 bases). The CDR3 is 14 residues long. Per germline, CDR1 MNHNY and CDR2 SVGAGI (reference sequence). The V end was cut by 2 bases, the J end by 5 bases, with 10 bases between. The CDR3 region has the DNA TGTGCCAGCAGTTACGAGGGTCGAAACAATGAGCAGTTCTTC. This gives the protein CASSYEGRNNEQFF.

The chain has TRBV6-1 and TRBJ1-1; D is possibly TRBD1 (5 bases). Looked up from germline, CDR1 is MNHNS and CDR2 is SASEGT. The CDR3 length is 14 residues. The V gene lost 3 bases and the J gene lost 0 bases, with 8 bases spanning the gap. This CDR3 is CASSDQGMNTEAFF. The DNA for the CDR3 is TGTGCCAGCAGTGATCAGGGTATGAACACTGAAGCTTTCTTT.

This clone was found once. The CDR3 region is CASSEAGLQETQYF. In DNA form, the CDR3 reads TGTGCCAGCAGTGAAGCGGGGCTGCAGGAGACCCAGTACTTC. The J gene is TRBJ2-5, the V gene TRBV6-1, with D tentatively TRBD1 (5 bases). Germline-derived CDR1 and CDR2 are MNHNS and SASEGT. The CDR3 length is 14 residues. Trimming took 0 bases from V and 5 from J, leaving 10 bases between them.

This chain connects TRBV28 to TRBJ2-3, with D perhaps TRBD1 (6 bases). This CDR3 has 16 residues. Between the trimmed V and J ends, which lost 3 bases and 4 bases, there was a span of 17 bases. Germline CDR1 is MDHEN and CDR2 is SYDVKM. The CDR3 DNA reads TGTGCCAGCAGTTTTCAGACAGGCAAAGCGGCAGATACGCAGTATTTT. Translating it yields CASSFQTGKAADTQYF.

This chain connects TRBV2 to TRBJ2-7; D not certain. The V end was cut by 1 base, the J end by 0 bases, with 16 bases between. CDR1 is SNHLY, CDR2 FYNNEI, per germline. The CDR3 is 17 residues long. CDR3 nucleotides: TGTGCCAGCAGTGAAGTAGGAGCCAGTAGATTCTCCTACGAGCAGTACTTC. The encoded protein is CASSEVGASRFSYEQYF. The full variable domain, rest sourced from reference TRBV2 and TRBJ2-7, is EPEVTQTPSHQVTQMGQEVILRCVPISNHLYFYWYRQILGQKVEFLVSFYNNEISEKSEIFDDQFSVERPDGSNFTLKIRSTKLEDSAMYFCASSEVGASRFSYEQYFGPGTRLTVT.

This clone has only one observation. This chain uses TRBV19 with TRBJ2-3; 11 bases line up with TRBD2. J was trimmed by 2 bases and V by 5 bases; bases with no gene match: 3. In germline, CDR1 is LNHDA, CDR2 SQIVND (reference sequence). The CDR3 consists of 15 residues. This chain's CDR3 is CASSLAGGLTDTQYF. The CDR3 coding sequence is TGTGCCAGTAGTCTAGCGGGAGGACTCACAGATACGCAGTATTTT.

This chain links TRBV5-1 with TRBJ2-7; perhaps TRBD1 as D (5 bases). Per the germline V gene, CDR1 is SGHRS and CDR2 is YFSETQ. The V end was cut by 1 base, the J end by 3 bases, with 5 bases between. CDR3 length equals 12 residues. The CDR3 DNA reads as TGCGCCAGCAGCTTGAGGGGCTACGAGCAGTACTTC. Residues: CASSLRGYEQYF.

The chain combines TRBV21-1 with TRBJ1-5; the table's D call TRBD1 went unverified against the DNA. TRBV21-1 is deemed a pseudogene. This CDR3 comprises 15 residues. In DNA form, the CDR3 reads TGTGCCAGCAGCTACAGGCACAGGTGGGAAAAGCCCCAGCATTTT. Translating gives CASSYRHRWEKPQHF.

The rearrangement links TRBV10-3 to TRBJ2-1, with D perhaps matching TRBD1 (8 bases). Germline assignment: CDR1 ENHRY and CDR2 SYGVKD. The CDR3 totals 12 residues. V lost 7 bases, J lost 7 bases, and 11 bases lay in between. In nucleotides, the CDR3 is TGTGCCATCAAACAGGGGGGGAATGAGCAGTTCTTC. Encoded protein: CAIKQGGNEQFF.

The V call is TRBV18, the J call TRBJ2-7; no definite D call. The CDR3 loop spans 14 amino acids. The germline V gene has CDR1 KGHSH and CDR2 LQKENI. V was pared by 3 bases and J by 0 bases, with 9 bases between. Here the CDR3 DNA reads TGTGCCAGCTCACCCGAAATCAGCTCCTACGAGCAGTACTTC. Translating it yields CASSPEISSYEQYF.

The chain recombines TRBV2 with TRBJ1-5; the D gene is possibly TRBD1 (5 bases). This CDR3 region has 13 residues. V dropped 8 bases and J dropped 5 bases, with 13 bases sitting between them. CDR1 and CDR2 from the germline V gene are SNHLY and FYNNEI. CDR3 in DNA: TGTGCCAGCGGGGGGGAGAATTATCAGCCCCAGCATTTT. This gives the protein CASGGENYQPQHF.

This chain uses TRBV29-1 with TRBJ1-1; TRBD1 agrees at 8 bases. J was trimmed by 12 bases and V by 6 bases; bases with no gene match: 9. The CDR3 covers 11 residues. The germline gives CDR1 SQVTM, CDR2 ANQGSEA. CDR3 loop: CSVATGGLSFF. CDR3 in DNA: TGCAGCGTCGCCACAGGGGGTTTATCTTTCTTT.

The chain links TRBV6-6 to TRBJ1-2; TRBD1 aligns across 9 bases. The CDR3 is 13 amino acids. V lost 11 bases and J lost 3; bases outside the gene matches: 7. The germline CDR1 and CDR2 sequences are MNHNY and SVGAGI (reference sequence). The CDR3 DNA reads TGTGCCGGGGGGACAGGGTTCTACTATGGCTACACCTTC. It translates to CAGGTGFYYGYTF.

The CDR3 DNA reads TGTGCCTGGAGTCCGACAGGGACAAATCAGCCCCAGCATTTT. Protein: CAWSPTGTNQPQHF. This chain uses TRBV30 with TRBJ1-5; 7 positions agree with TRBD1. The CDR3 spans 14 residues. The germline CDR1 and CDR2 sequences are GTSNPN and SVGIG (reference sequence). V trimming: 2 bases; J trimming: 4 bases; junction bases outside the gene matches: 5.

This chain connects TRBV6-5 to TRBJ1-4, with D perhaps TRBD1 (6 bases). The CDR3 consists of 15 residues. The germline V gene encodes CDR1 MNHEY and CDR2 SVGAGI. The V and J ends lost 0 bases and 10 bases respectively, with 15 bases between them. CDR3 coding DNA: TGTGCCAGCAGTTACTCGTACGAGGGGGAAGCAAAACTGTTTTTT. Protein sequence: CASSYSYEGEAKLFF.

V gene TRBV9 combines with J gene TRBJ2-1; perhaps TRBD1 as D (5 bases). The CDR3 runs 14 residues. Trimming removed 1 base from V and 5 bases from J, with 10 bases in between. From germline, CDR1 is SGDLS and CDR2 YYNGEE. CDR3 sequence reads: CASSVQGWDNEQFF. DNA of the CDR3: TGTGCCAGCAGCGTACAGGGTTGGGACAATGAGCAGTTCTTC. Using reference TRBV9 and TRBJ2-1 for the parts outside the CDR3, the full variable domain is DSGVTQTPKHLITATGQRVTLRCSPRSGDLSVYWYQQSLDQGLQFLIQYYNGEERAKGNILERFSAQQFPDLHSELNLSSLELGDSALYFCASSVQGWDNEQFFGPGTRLTVL.

This chain uses TRBV9 with TRBJ2-7; D is possibly TRBD2 (5 bases). The CDR3 extends over 13 amino acids. The ends were cut back, 4 bases at V and 5 bases at J, with 13 bases in the middle. Germline values: CDR1 SGDLS, CDR2 YYNGEE. The CDR3 loop is CASSSEVLNEQYF. Written as DNA, the CDR3 is TGTGCCAGCAGCTCGGAGGTTTTAAACGAGCAGTACTTC.

The chain has TRBV27 and TRBJ1-1; D ambiguous. Per the germline V gene, CDR1 is MNHEY and CDR2 is SMNVEV (reference sequence). Trimming shortened V by 6 bases and J by 4 bases, and 12 bases separated the two germline ends. The CDR3 covers 13 residues. The CDR3 DNA reads as TGTGCCAGCAGCTTGACACTGCTCACTGAAGCTTTCTTT. It is translated as CASSLTLLTEAFF.

The V and J genes are TRBV6-1 and TRBJ2-7, with no clear D. V lost 3 bases and J lost 3, with 9 bases in between. Germline V gives CDR1 MNHNS, CDR2 SASEGT. The CDR3 loop spans 13 amino acids. The CDR3 nucleotides read TGTGCCAGCAGTGAGGGCCTGAGCTACGAGCAGTACTTC. Amino acid sequence: CASSEGLSYEQYF.

V and J are TRBV9 and TRBJ2-3; 7 nucleotides line up with TRBD2. This CDR3 region has 17 residues. Looked up from germline, CDR1 is SGDLS and CDR2 is YYNGEE. V trimming: 4 bases; J trimming: 0 bases; junction bases outside the gene matches: 11. CDR3 nucleotides: TGTGCCAGCAGCCCCTGGGCTAGCGGTGCTAGCACAGATACGCAGTATTTT. Translation: CASSPWASGASTDTQYF.

This chain links TRBV7-3 with TRBJ1-2, with 7 bases identical to TRBD1. Germline V lookup: CDR1 SGHTA, CDR2 FQGTGA. The CDR3 spans 14 residues. Trimming took 2 bases from V and 4 from J; bases not matched to a gene: 4. The chain's CDR3 is CASSLAGDSYGYTF. The CDR3, as DNA: TGTGCCAGCAGCTTAGCAGGGGACAGCTATGGCTACACCTTC.

V gene TRBV20-1 combines with J gene TRBJ1-2; D gene ambiguous. Germline V gene lookup returns CDR1 DFQATT and CDR2 SNEGSKA (reference sequence). The V end lost 7 bases, the J end lost 3 bases, and 6 bases lay between the germline ends. This CDR3 is 10 amino acids long. The CDR3 loop is CSVRDYGYTF. The CDR3 nucleotides are TGCAGTGTCCGGGACTATGGCTACACCTTC.

This clone was seen once. V gene TRBV6-4 combines with J gene TRBJ2-3; D gene uncertain. Trimming pared 2 bases from V and 2 bases from J, leaving 11 bases between. The CDR3 loop spans 15 amino acids. Germline V gene sequence: CDR1 MRHNA, CDR2 SNTAGT. CDR3 DNA: TGTGCCAGCAGTGACGGCGGAGCCACCACAGATACGCAGTATTTT. It encodes CASSDGGATTDTQYF.